Each of the 2 T cell receptor beta chains below was sequenced from the same sample in a study of blood T cell repertoires in COVID-19 (dated by TCRdb to about 2020). Receptor amplification or capture employed the immunoSEQ multiplex PCR assay. Sourced from immuneACCESS, this table was stored by TCRdb with only in-frame sequences that have V and J called. A share of the clones is absent; for the studies checked, an unresolved V gene accounts for under half, and the remainder has no known explanation. Present in this sample are under 200,000 clones, about 82% of which were seen just once. The ten largest clones take up 4.5% to 6.5% of the sample. Sequenced input: PBMCs or T cells enriched from blood (not recorded which). These TCRs come from a man aged 40-49 years with acute COVID-19.

V gene TRBV4-1 combines with J gene TRBJ2-5; D possibly corresponds to TRBD2 (6 bases). CDR1 is MGHRA and CDR2 is YSYEKL in the germline V gene. Deletions cut 3 bases from V and 5 bases from J, with 19 bases between. The CDR3 consists of 16 residues. The CDR3 region has the DNA TGCGCCAGCAGCCAGCTGAGGGTTAGGAGGGAGGAGACCCAGTACTTC. Translation: CASSQLRVRREETQYF.

V is TRBV7-9 and J is TRBJ2-3; 9 bases map to TRBD2. Per the germline V gene, CDR1 is SEHNR and CDR2 is FQNEAQ (reference sequence). J lost 1 base, V lost 7 bases, and 12 bases had no gene match. CDR3 length: 17 residues. This CDR3 is CASTRGASGTGTDTQYF. The CDR3 DNA reads TGTGCCAGCACCCGGGGAGCTAGCGGGACTGGCACAGATACGCAGTATTTT.